These 22 T cell receptor beta chains were all obtained from the same sample, sequenced in a study of T cells in Graves' hyperthyroidism and ophthalmopathy. Researchers took RNA transcripts and amplified the TCR beta CDR3 regions from them. HTBI primers drove first-round RT-PCR of the TCR CDR3. TCRdb recomputed calls from the multiplex PCR reads with MiXCR, one row per CDR3 protein. The sample consists of about 600,000 distinct CDR3 sequences, approximately 16% of them appearing once. Specimen: blood. These TCRs come from a middle-aged woman with Graves' ophthalmopathy.

This clonotype has just a few counts. A much larger clonotype is one base distant, so this may be a read error. The rearrangement joins TRBV11-2 to TRBJ2-3, with D uncertain. The CDR3 is 14 amino acids. Trimming cost V 5 bases and J 1 base, with 10 bases left between them. Looked up from germline, CDR1 is SGHAT and CDR2 is FQNNGV. The CDR3 DNA sequence: TGTGCCAGCAGCCCGACCACTGGCACAGATACGCAGTATTTT. Amino acid sequence: CASSPTTGTDTQYF.

This clonotype was seen a few times. This rearrangement joins TRBV20-1 to TRBJ2-1; D is possibly TRBD1 (6 bases). This CDR3 has 16 residues. Looked up from germline, CDR1 is DFQATT and CDR2 is SNEGSKA (reference sequence). The V end lost 4 bases, the J end lost 0 bases, and 16 bases lay between the germline ends. The DNA of the CDR3 is TGCAGTGCTAAACTTTACAGGGTTAGCTCCTACAATGAGCAGTTCTTC. It specifies CSAKLYRVSSYNEQFF.

This clonotype was seen a handful of times. The CDR3 bases are TGTGCCAGCAGTTACTCGGGCAGGGTGCATTCACCCCTCCACTTT. This gives the protein CASSYSGRVHSPLHF. The chain joins TRBV6-2 or TRBV6-3 to TRBJ1-6; perhaps TRBD1 as D (5 bases). V dropped 0 bases and J dropped 8 bases, with 11 bases sitting between them. This CDR3 contains 15 residues. Germline CDR1 is MNHEY and CDR2 is SVGEGT.

This clonotype showed up just a few times. The V call is TRBV3-1, the J call TRBJ2-5; the match to TRBD1 covers 10 bases. The CDR3 is made up of 17 amino acids. Germline trimming cut 4 bases from V and 5 bases from J; bases unmatched to any gene: 13. Germline V lookup: CDR1 LGHDT, CDR2 YNNKEL (reference sequence). The CDR3 here is CASSPSPMTGGTETQYF. For the CDR3, the DNA is TGTGCCAGCAGCCCAAGCCCGATGACAGGGGGCACCGAGACCCAGTACTTC.

This clonotype was counted many times. The rearrangement links TRBV28 to TRBJ2-1; D not resolved. This CDR3 contains 11 residues. V was clipped by 6 bases and J by 7 bases, with 7 bases between them. Germline CDR1 reads MDHEN; CDR2 reads SYDVKM. The DNA for the CDR3 is TGTGCCAGCAGGGGAAATAATGAGCAGTTCTTC. It encodes CASRGNNEQFF.

In this sample, this clonotype turned up a few times. The CDR3 region is CASSLGQGVATNEKLFF. The CDR3 bases are TGCGCCAGCAGCTTGGGACAGGGCGTCGCAACTAATGAAAAACTGTTTTTT. The chain uses TRBV5-1 and TRBJ1-4; TRBD1 matches 7 bases. Germline values: CDR1 SGHRS, CDR2 YFSETQ. The CDR3 consists of 17 residues. V dropped 0 bases and J dropped 0; count of bases not matched to a gene: 5.

The CDR3 here is CASSLGTSPYNSPLHF. The CDR3 DNA sequence: TGTGCCAGCAGTTTGGGGACCAGCCCCTATAATTCACCCCTCCACTTT. V and J are TRBV27 and TRBJ1-6, with a weak D call TRBD1 (5 bases). V lost 3 bases and J lost 2, with 11 bases in between. CDR1 and CDR2 from the germline V gene are MNHEY and SMNVEV (reference sequence). The CDR3 is 16 amino acids.

This clonotype was counted a few times. The chain couples TRBV18 to TRBJ1-1; possibly TRBD1 for D (5 bases). The CDR3 loop spans 15 amino acids. V was pared by 6 bases and J by 5 bases, with 19 bases between. Germline V CDR1 and CDR2: KGHSH, LQKENI. The CDR3 DNA is TGTGCCAGCTCCCCCTTGGGGGGGAAGGAGACTGAAGCTTTCTTT. Protein: CASSPLGGKETEAFF.

The rearrangement joins TRBV5-5 to TRBJ1-2; no definite D call. The V gene's germline CDR1 is SGHKS and CDR2 YYEKEE (reference sequence). The V end was cut by 2 bases, the J end by 6 bases, with 8 bases between. There are 12 residues in the CDR3. The CDR3 bases are TGTGCCAGCAGCTTTGGGCAGGATGGCTACACCTTC. Its protein is CASSFGQDGYTF.

This clonotype was detected a few times. The chain is built from TRBV10-2 and TRBJ1-2; D remains unclear. V dropped 2 bases and J dropped 0 bases, with 7 bases sitting between them. CDR3 size: 14 residues. The germline V gene has CDR1 WSHSY and CDR2 SAAADI. The CDR3 nucleotides read TGCGCCAGCAGTGAGAGTGTAGCTAACTATGGCTACACCTTC. Translation gives CASSESVANYGYTF.

This clonotype has at least ten counts. The chain uses TRBV3-1 and TRBJ2-2, with D perhaps TRBD1 (5 bases). V gave up 4 bases and J gave up 2 bases, with 8 bases separating them. Per germline, CDR1 LGHDT and CDR2 YNNKEL (reference sequence). CDR3 size: 14 residues. This CDR3 reads CASSRGHNTGELFF. DNA of the CDR3: TGTGCCAGCAGCCGCGGACACAACACCGGGGAGCTGTTTTTT. The whole variable domain, remainder taken from reference TRBV3-1 and TRBJ2-2, is DTAVSQTPKYLVTQMGNDKSIKCEQNLGHDTMYWYKQDSKKFLKIMFSYNNKELIINETVPNRFSPKSPDKAHLNLHINSLELGDSAVYFCASSRGHNTGELFFGEGSRLTVL.

The chain couples TRBV5-1 to TRBJ2-1; 13 bases fit TRBD2. Germline values: CDR1 SGHRS, CDR2 YFSETQ. This CDR3 is 17 amino acids long. Losses at the gene ends were 4 bases for V and 8 bases for J; bases not matched to a gene: 12. CDR3: CASSPRGPGLAGDEQFF. The CDR3 DNA reads TGCGCCAGCAGCCCCCGAGGTCCCGGACTAGCGGGAGATGAGCAGTTCTTC. The full variable domain, completed using reference TRBV5-1 and TRBJ2-1, is KAGVTQTPRYLIKTRGQQVTLSCSPISGHRSVSWYQQTPGQGLQFLFEYFSETQRNKGNFPGRFSGRQFSNSRSEMNVSTLELGDSALYLCASSPRGPGLAGDEQFFGPGTRLTVL.

This chain links TRBV5-5 with TRBJ1-2, with a tentative D call TRBD1 (6 bases). V gave up 0 bases and J gave up 5 bases, with 14 bases separating them. Germline V CDR1 and CDR2: SGHKS, YYEKEE (reference sequence). This CDR3 contains 15 residues. Here the CDR3 DNA reads TGTGCCAGCAGCTTGGCTCCAGGACAGCAATATGGCTACACCTTC. This translates into CASSLAPGQQYGYTF.

This clonotype occurred a few times. The V call is TRBV4-1, the J call TRBJ2-3, with TRBD1 as a possible D gene (6 bases). This CDR3 is built from 13 residues. V gave up 2 bases and J gave up 11 bases, with 14 bases separating them. Germline CDR1 is MGHRA and CDR2 is YSYEKL. CDR3 region: CASSQRQVPQQYF. Here the CDR3 DNA reads TGCGCCAGCAGCCAAAGACAGGTTCCACAGCAGTATTTT.

This clonotype was seen more than once but under ten times. This chain links TRBV5-8 with TRBJ1-1; D perhaps matches TRBD1 (6 bases). In germline, CDR1 is SGHTS, CDR2 YDEGEE. The CDR3 spans 14 residues. Trimming shortened V by 4 bases and J by 4 bases, and 14 bases separated the two germline ends. CDR3 in amino acids: CASSLDGGRTEAFF. DNA for the CDR3: TGTGCCAGCAGCCTCGACGGGGGGCGCACTGAAGCTTTCTTT.

This clonotype was seen ten or more times. V is TRBV20-1 and J is TRBJ2-5, with 9 bases fitting TRBD1. J lost 3 bases, V lost 3 bases, and 5 bases had no gene match. Per the germline V gene, CDR1 is DFQATT and CDR2 is SNEGSKA (reference sequence). This CDR3 region has 14 residues. The CDR3 protein is CSASGTGREETQYF. In DNA form, the CDR3 reads TGCAGTGCTAGCGGGACAGGGCGAGAAGAGACCCAGTACTTC.

This clonotype was counted a few times. A clone one base away is much larger, so this may be a read error. The rearrangement joins TRBV20-1 to TRBJ1-2; D remains ambiguous. Trimming left V 0 bases short and J 1 base short, with 12 bases between. CDR1 and CDR2 from the germline V gene are DFQATT and SNEGSKA (reference sequence). This CDR3 spans 15 amino acids. The CDR3 reads CSARDEGRFNYGYTF. CDR3 sequence (DNA): TGCAGTGCTAGAGATGAGGGAAGGTTTAACTATGGCTACACCTTC.

This clonotype was seen at least ten times. J is TRBJ2-7 and V is TRBV28; D unresolved. The V end was cut by 6 bases, the J end by 4 bases, with 19 bases between. From germline, CDR1 is MDHEN and CDR2 SYDVKM. CDR3 length: 15 amino acids. The CDR3 nucleotides are TGTGCCAGCAGCCTCTTGGAAGACGCACGATACGAGCAGTACTTC. This codes for CASSLLEDARYEQYF.

This clonotype was seen at least ten times. The V and J genes are TRBV6-1 and TRBJ1-5; tentative D call: TRBD1 (6 bases). V was pared by 7 bases and J by 6 bases, with 19 bases between. The CDR3 contains 15 residues. Germline V gene lookup returns CDR1 MNHNS and CDR2 SASEGT. CDR3 residues: CASIRGGAQGQPQHF. CDR3 bases: TGTGCCAGCATACGGGGGGGGGCGCAGGGTCAGCCCCAGCATTTT.

The chain employs TRBV4-2 and TRBJ1-6; D gene ambiguous. V was trimmed by 0 bases and J by 7 bases, leaving 4 bases between them. The CDR3 extends over 13 amino acids. Germline V gene data show CDR1 as LGHNA and CDR2 as YNFKEQ. In DNA form, the CDR3 reads TGTGCCAGCAGCCAAGAGGGAAATTCACCCCTCCACTTT. This encodes CASSQEGNSPLHF.

This clonotype was observed many times. The chain uses TRBV28 and TRBJ2-1, with TRBD2 as a possible D gene (5 bases). The CDR3 consists of 13 residues. The V end lost 8 bases, the J end lost 5 bases, and 13 bases lay between the germline ends. The germline CDR1 and CDR2 sequences are MDHEN and SYDVKM. The CDR3: CASRLRRDNEQFF. Written as DNA, the CDR3 is TGTGCCAGCCGGCTACGGCGGGACAATGAGCAGTTCTTC.

This clonotype has just a few counts. The chain uses TRBV6-6 and TRBJ2-5, with TRBD2 matching over 12 bases. V shed 1 base, J shed 3 bases, and the junction held 0 bases outside the gene matches. CDR3 length: 15 amino acids. Germline values: CDR1 MNHNY, CDR2 SVGAGI (reference sequence). CDR3 DNA: TGTGCCAGCAGTTACTGGACTAGCGGGAAAGAGACCCAGTACTTC. It is translated as CASSYWTSGKETQYF.